The clone carrying this T cell receptor beta chain was found a few times. What it binds is unknown. These data belong to a study of T cell repertoires in cytomegalovirus infection. The overall study: A matching HLA type, together with CMV infection, was signaled by public TCR beta signatures. Study-level findings and limits: Ex vivo responses were dominated by HLA-C-restricted CMV-specific TCR beta clonotypes. Summed frequency of public TCR beta families distinguished CMV carriers with the relevant HLA.

TCRdb re-derived calls from the reads in MiXCR, one entry per CDR3 protein. This sample has some 170,000 distinct CDR3 sequences, with approximately 18% found just once. The origin of this receptor is a human donor in good health (CMV status not recorded). Some clones in this sample may be carry-over from other donors' samples. The sample consisted of CD8+ T cells from PBMCs.

In DNA, the CDR3 is TGTGCCAGCAGTACCTCACCGGGGGAGGAGCGGTATGGCTACACCTTC. Its translation: CASSTSPGEERYGYTF. The V and J genes are TRBV7-9 and TRBJ1-2; the D gene is possibly TRBD1 (5 bases). CDR1 is SEHNR, CDR2 FQNEAQ, per germline (reference sequence). The CDR3 is 16 residues long. Trimming shortened V by 6 bases and J by 5 bases, and 22 bases separated the two germline ends.